What follows are 29 T cell receptor beta chains derived from one specimen sequenced in a study of shared clonotypes between healthy human individuals. TCRdb keeps only in-frame clones here, not all; method: immunoSEQ multiplex PCR. The profile shows fewer than 3 million clones, 80% to 95% of them singletons. The specimen was naive CD4+ T cells from PBMCs. Subset given: CD45RA+ positively selected. The source is a man aged 18 to 30 in good health. Some clones in this sample may be carry-over from other donors' samples.

This chain connects TRBV4-3 to TRBJ2-3, with TRBD2 identical over 14 bases. The length of the CDR3 is 14 residues. Trimming at V came to 2 bases and at J to 11 bases, leaving 3 bases not matched to a gene. Germline V gene sequence: CDR1 LGHNA, CDR2 YSLEER. CDR3 bases: TGCGCCAGCAGCCAAAGACTAGCGGGAGGGGAGCAGTATTTT. Residues: CASSQRLAGGEQYF.

The V gene is TRBV6-1, the J gene TRBJ2-5, with a tentative D call TRBD2 (6 bases). V lost 5 bases, J lost 9 bases, and 19 bases lay in between. The CDR3 runs 14 residues. CDR1 and CDR2 from the germline V gene are MNHNS and SASEGT. The CDR3 DNA is TGTGCCAGCAGTAGCAGGCGGGCGGGGTCGCCCCAGTACTTC. Protein product: CASSSRRAGSPQYF.

The gene calls are TRBV5-1 and TRBJ1-5; the D is unclear. This CDR3 region has 14 residues. The germline V and J ends were trimmed by 1 base and 4 bases, with 9 bases remaining between them. Germline V gene lookup returns CDR1 SGHRS and CDR2 YFSETQ. The CDR3 nucleotides are TGCGCCAGCAGCTTGAATTGGGAAAATCAGCCCCAGCATTTT. Its translation: CASSLNWENQPQHF.

V usage is TRBV18 and J usage is TRBJ1-2; D not resolved. This CDR3 region has 13 residues. Trimming left V 1 base short and J 4 bases short, with 7 bases between. Germline V lookup: CDR1 KGHSH, CDR2 LQKENI. CDR3 loop: CASSPQYGYGYTF. The CDR3 nucleotides are TGTGCCAGCTCACCACAGTATGGCTATGGCTACACCTTC.

CDR3 sequence (DNA): TGTGCCAGCCCTAAATGGGATCTAGGCCGGACACTCTACGAGCAGTACTTC. The encoded protein is CASPKWDLGRTLYEQYF. The chain recombines TRBV6-9 with TRBJ2-7; tentative D call: TRBD1 (5 bases). The CDR3 sequence is 17 residues long. V gave up 8 bases and J gave up 3 bases, with 26 bases separating them. The V gene's germline CDR1 is MNHGY and CDR2 SVAAGI.

This sequence joins TRBV29-1 and TRBJ2-1; 9 nucleotides line up with TRBD2. With 2 bases clipped from V and 10 bases from J, the junction kept 3 bases outside the gene matches. CDR1 is SQVTM and CDR2 is ANQGSEA in the germline V gene. The CDR3 contains 12 residues. The CDR3: CSVELAGREQFF. CDR3 nucleotide sequence: TGCAGCGTTGAACTAGCGGGACGAGAGCAGTTCTTC.

The chain recombines TRBV28 with TRBJ2-7; the D gene is possibly TRBD2 (5 bases). CDR3 length: 14 amino acids. Germline V lookup: CDR1 MDHEN, CDR2 SYDVKM. Trimming stripped 3 bases from V and 6 bases from J, with 15 bases between. In DNA form, the CDR3 reads TGTGCCAGCAGTTTGAGGGTAGCATCGGGCGAGCAGTACTTC. The encoded protein is CASSLRVASGEQYF.

In DNA form, the CDR3 reads TGTGCCAGCAGCCAACTCCGACAGGCAGATACGCAGTATTTT. The encoded protein is CASSQLRQADTQYF. V gene TRBV14 combines with J gene TRBJ2-3; D may be TRBD1 (6 bases). CDR3 length equals 14 residues. The germline gives CDR1 SGHDN, CDR2 FVKESK. Trimming stripped 2 bases from V and 4 bases from J, with 10 bases between.

The chain recombines TRBV4-1 with TRBJ2-5; no firm D call. With 0 bases removed from V and 5 bases from J, the gap between germline ends came to 13 bases. Germline values: CDR1 MGHRA, CDR2 YSYEKL. The CDR3 extends over 15 amino acids. In DNA, the CDR3 is TGCGCCAGCAGCCAAGAAGGCCTACCGGATGAGACCCAGTACTTC. Protein product: CASSQEGLPDETQYF.

The chain recombines TRBV27 with TRBJ1-1, with TRBD1 matching over 8 bases. The CDR3 is 14 amino acids. Germline assignment: CDR1 MNHEY and CDR2 SMNVEV (reference sequence). With V trimmed by 1 base and J by 6 bases, 4 bases remained unmatched. CDR3 protein: CASSLWVQGAEAFF. The DNA for the CDR3 is TGTGCCAGCAGTTTATGGGTACAGGGGGCTGAAGCTTTCTTT.

Here the CDR3 reads CASSDSMVAGQNGELFF. The CDR3 DNA sequence: TGTGCCAGCAGTGACTCGATGGTGGCAGGGCAGAACGGGGAGCTGTTTTTT. The chain is built from TRBV6-4 and TRBJ2-2; tentatively, D is TRBD1 (5 bases). The ends were cut back, 0 bases at V and 7 bases at J, with 18 bases in the middle. The CDR3 totals 17 residues. Germline V gives CDR1 MRHNA, CDR2 SNTAGT.

The rearrangement uses TRBV10-3 and TRBJ1-3; D is possibly TRBD1 (6 bases). The CDR3 has 12 amino acids. Trimming took off 6 bases at V and 8 bases at J, with 11 bases between the two ends. Germline assignment: CDR1 ENHRY and CDR2 SYGVKD. The CDR3 sequence: CAISTSGDTIYF. CDR3 coding DNA: TGTGCCATCAGCACTTCAGGGGACACCATATATTTT.

As DNA, the CDR3 is TGTGCCAGCACCATCAGGGACTATGGCTACACCTTC. This codes for CASTIRDYGYTF. The chain joins TRBV5-6 to TRBJ1-2; D may be TRBD1 (5 bases). The CDR3 extends over 12 amino acids. V lost 6 bases and J 3 bases, leaving 9 bases between the germline ends. Germline V gene sequence: CDR1 SGHDT, CDR2 YYEEEE.

The chain joins TRBV7-2 to TRBJ2-5; D unresolved. The CDR3 extends over 14 amino acids. V lost 1 base and J 4 bases, leaving 10 bases between the germline ends. Germline lookup yields CDR1 SGHTA and CDR2 FQGNSA. The CDR3 DNA reads TGTGCCAGCAGCTTAGACCCCTTACGAGAGACCCAGTACTTC. Amino acids: CASSLDPLRETQYF.

The rearrangement links TRBV4-2 to TRBJ2-7, with no clear D. This CDR3 contains 13 residues. Trimming removed 2 bases from V and 4 bases from J, with 9 bases in between. Germline V gene sequence: CDR1 LGHNA, CDR2 YNFKEQ. This CDR3 is CASSQYSRYEQYF. CDR3 DNA sequence: TGTGCCAGCAGCCAATACTCACGATACGAGCAGTACTTC.

V usage is TRBV5-8 and J usage is TRBJ1-2; 7 bases map to TRBD1. Germline V CDR1 and CDR2: SGHTS, YDEGEE. With 2 bases clipped from V and 5 bases from J, the junction kept 6 bases outside the gene matches. The CDR3 spans 14 residues. CDR3 sequence: CASSLGTAIYGYTF. DNA of the CDR3: TGTGCCAGCAGCTTAGGGACAGCCATTTATGGCTACACCTTC. Supplemented by reference TRBV5-8 and TRBJ1-2, the full variable domain reads EAGVTQSPTHLIKTRGQQATLRCSPISGHTSVYWYQQALGLGLQFLLWYDEGEERNRGNFPPRFSGRQFPNYSSELNVNALELEDSALYLCASSLGTAIYGYTFGSGTRLTVV.

This chain uses TRBV5-1 with TRBJ1-2; D is possibly TRBD1 (5 bases). The CDR3 is 14 residues long. The V end lost 3 bases, the J end lost 0 bases, and 9 bases lay between the germline ends. Germline-derived CDR1 and CDR2 are SGHRS and YFSETQ. CDR3 sequence: CASSSAGPNYGYTF. CDR3 coding DNA: TGCGCCAGCAGCTCTGCGGGACCTAACTATGGCTACACCTTC.

CDR3 protein: CASSTDPRLSGANVLTF. The CDR3 coding sequence is TGCGCCAGCAGCACTGACCCTCGCCTGAGCGGGGCCAACGTCCTGACTTTC. This chain uses TRBV5-1 with TRBJ2-6; D unclear. V lost 4 bases and J lost 4, with 18 bases in between. The CDR3 runs 17 residues. Germline V lookup: CDR1 SGHRS, CDR2 YFSETQ.

The V and J genes are TRBV19 and TRBJ1-4, with D possibly matching TRBD1 (5 bases). Per germline, CDR1 LNHDA and CDR2 SQIVND (reference sequence). The CDR3 has 15 amino acids. Trimming shortened V by 5 bases and J by 4 bases, and 14 bases separated the two germline ends. The CDR3 DNA reads TGTGCCAGTAGTCAAAGAGGGCAGGGTAATGAAAAACTGTTTTTT. Protein sequence: CASSQRGQGNEKLFF.

This clone has only a few counts. The chain joins TRBV21-1 to TRBJ1-1. TRBV21-1 is classified as a pseudogene. This CDR3 is built from 13 residues. CDR3 DNA: TGTGCCAGCAGGACGGGAGGGGGCACTGAAGCTTTCTTT. Its translation is CASRTGGGTEAFF.

This rearrangement joins TRBV18 to TRBJ2-7, with 9 bases lining up with TRBD1. This CDR3 is built from 15 residues. From germline, CDR1 is KGHSH and CDR2 LQKENI. The V gene end was trimmed by 3 bases and the J gene end by 5 bases; junction bases not matched to a gene: 8. DNA of the CDR3: TGTGCCAGCTCACCGTCGACACAGGGGGCAAACGAGCAGTACTTC. Protein sequence: CASSPSTQGANEQYF.

The rearrangement joins TRBV7-8 to TRBJ2-7; TRBD2 might be the D (6 bases). Trimming cost V 2 bases and J 6 bases, with 17 bases left between them. The CDR3 is made up of 15 amino acids. CDR1 is SGHVS and CDR2 is FQNEAQ in the germline V gene. The CDR3 nucleotides read TGTGCCAGCAGCTTATGGACGGGAGCTCGGGGCGAGCAGTACTTC. It translates to CASSLWTGARGEQYF.

V gene TRBV28 combines with J gene TRBJ1-1; D gene uncertain. Trimming removed 3 bases at V and 1 base at J, with 9 bases between. Germline loops: CDR1 MDHEN, CDR2 SYDVKM. The CDR3 spans 14 residues. The CDR3 loop reads CASSLEAPNTEAFF. The CDR3 DNA is TGTGCCAGCAGTTTGGAGGCCCCGAACACTGAAGCTTTCTTT.

The J gene is TRBJ2-2, the V gene TRBV10-1; D remains ambiguous. The CDR3 consists of 15 residues. Germline CDR1 and CDR2: WNHNN and SYGVQD (reference sequence). Trimming took 0 bases from V and 0 from J, leaving 5 bases between them. CDR3 DNA sequence: TGCGCCAGCAGTGAGTCACCGGCGAACACCGGGGAGCTGTTTTTT. Its protein is CASSESPANTGELFF.

This chain joins TRBV4-3 and TRBJ2-7; no firm D call. Germline lookup yields CDR1 LGHNA and CDR2 YSLEER. This CDR3 spans 15 amino acids. The V end lost 1 base, the J end lost 3 bases, and 13 bases lay between the germline ends. CDR3 in DNA: TGCGCCAGCAGCCAAGGTATGAGTTCCATCTACGAGCAGTACTTC. Amino acids: CASSQGMSSIYEQYF.

This clone was detected only once. The chain links TRBV2 to TRBJ2-5, with D hard to call. Trimming left V 5 bases short and J 2 bases short, with 9 bases between. There are 13 residues in the CDR3. Germline V gene lookup returns CDR1 SNHLY and CDR2 FYNNEI. The CDR3 loop is CASSSQRQETQYF. The CDR3 nucleotides are TGTGCCAGCAGTAGTCAGAGACAAGAGACCCAGTACTTC.

The genes are TRBV27 and TRBJ2-7; 9 nucleotides line up with TRBD1. Germline CDR1 and CDR2: MNHEY and SMNVEV (reference sequence). J lost 0 bases, V lost 1 base, and 7 bases had no gene match. This CDR3 contains 17 residues. As DNA, the CDR3 is TGTGCCAGCAGTTTATTGCAAGACAGGGGGTCCTCCTACGAGCAGTACTTC. Translating it yields CASSLLQDRGSSYEQYF.

This clone was seen only once. The chain employs TRBV2 and TRBJ2-7; unclear D gene. This CDR3 comprises 14 residues. V dropped 6 bases and J dropped 0 bases, with 12 bases sitting between them. Germline-derived CDR1 and CDR2 are SNHLY and FYNNEI. The CDR3 protein is CASRGAVSSYEQYF. The CDR3 coding sequence is TGTGCCAGCAGAGGTGCCGTAAGCTCCTACGAGCAGTACTTC.

The chain is built from TRBV7-2 and TRBJ2-5; perhaps D is TRBD1 or TRBD2 (5 bases each). Trimming shortened V by 3 bases and J by 0 bases, and 11 bases separated the two germline ends. The germline V gene encodes CDR1 SGHTA and CDR2 FQGNSA. The CDR3 is made up of 15 amino acids. CDR3 nucleotide sequence: TGTGCCAGCAGCTTCCAGGGACCGTACCAAGAGACCCAGTACTTC. Translation gives CASSFQGPYQETQYF.